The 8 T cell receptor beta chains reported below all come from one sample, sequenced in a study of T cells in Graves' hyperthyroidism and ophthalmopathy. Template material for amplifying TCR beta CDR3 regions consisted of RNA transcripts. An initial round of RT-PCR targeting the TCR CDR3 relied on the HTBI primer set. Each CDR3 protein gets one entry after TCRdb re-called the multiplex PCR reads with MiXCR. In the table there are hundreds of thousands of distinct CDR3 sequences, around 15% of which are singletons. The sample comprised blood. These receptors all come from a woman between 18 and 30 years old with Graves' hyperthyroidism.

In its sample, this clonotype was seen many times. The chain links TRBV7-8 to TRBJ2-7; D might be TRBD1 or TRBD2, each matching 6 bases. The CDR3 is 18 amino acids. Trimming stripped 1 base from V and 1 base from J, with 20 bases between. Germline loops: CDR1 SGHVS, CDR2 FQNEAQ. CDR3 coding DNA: TGTGCCAGCAGCTTAGAGGGGGGACCCTATTTAGCGTCCTACGAGCAGTACTTC. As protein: CASSLEGGPYLASYEQYF.

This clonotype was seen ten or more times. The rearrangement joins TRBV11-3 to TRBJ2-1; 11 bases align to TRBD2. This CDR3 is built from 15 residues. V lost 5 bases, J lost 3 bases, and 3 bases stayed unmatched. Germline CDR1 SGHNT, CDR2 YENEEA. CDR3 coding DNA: TGTGCCAGCAGCGTTACTAGCGGGAGCTACAATGAGCAGTTCTTC. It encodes CASSVTSGSYNEQFF.

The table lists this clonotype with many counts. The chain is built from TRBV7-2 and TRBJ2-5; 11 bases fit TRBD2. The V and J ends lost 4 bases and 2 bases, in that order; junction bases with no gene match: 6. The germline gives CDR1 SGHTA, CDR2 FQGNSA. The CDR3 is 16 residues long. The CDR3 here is CASSSRLAGSQETQYF. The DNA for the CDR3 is TGTGCCAGCAGCTCCAGACTAGCGGGAAGTCAAGAGACCCAGTACTTC.

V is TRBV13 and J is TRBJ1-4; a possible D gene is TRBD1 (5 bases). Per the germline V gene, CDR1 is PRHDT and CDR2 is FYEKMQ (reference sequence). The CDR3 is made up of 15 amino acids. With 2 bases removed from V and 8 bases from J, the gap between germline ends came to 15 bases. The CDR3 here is CASSLRGAKREKLFF. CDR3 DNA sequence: TGTGCCAGCAGCTTAAGAGGGGCCAAACGGGAAAAACTGTTTTTT.

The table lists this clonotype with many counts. This CDR3 is CAISESRLSVHAPTDYEQYF. The DNA for the CDR3 is TGTGCCATCAGTGAGTCGCGGCTTAGCGTCCATGCCCCCACTGATTACGAGCAGTACTTC. V gene TRBV10-3 combines with J gene TRBJ2-7, with D perhaps matching TRBD2 (5 bases). The CDR3 totals 20 residues. Trimming stripped 0 bases from V and 4 bases from J, with 28 bases between. In germline, CDR1 is ENHRY, CDR2 SYGVKD.

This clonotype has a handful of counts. CDR3 loop: CKITRDKGKTQYF. As DNA, the CDR3 is TGCAAGATCACGAGGGACAAAGGGAAGACCCAGTACTTC. This chain links TRBV29-1 with TRBJ2-5, with a possible D match to TRBD1 (6 bases). Germline V gene lookup returns CDR1 SQVTM and CDR2 ANQGSEA. This CDR3 is built from 13 residues.

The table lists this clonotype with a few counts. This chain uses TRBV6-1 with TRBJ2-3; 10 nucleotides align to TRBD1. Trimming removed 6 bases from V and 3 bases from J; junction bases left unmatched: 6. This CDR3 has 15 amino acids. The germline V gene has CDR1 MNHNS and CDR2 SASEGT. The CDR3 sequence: CASRIGTGETDTQYF. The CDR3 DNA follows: TGTGCCAGCAGAATAGGGACAGGGGAAACAGATACGCAGTATTTT.

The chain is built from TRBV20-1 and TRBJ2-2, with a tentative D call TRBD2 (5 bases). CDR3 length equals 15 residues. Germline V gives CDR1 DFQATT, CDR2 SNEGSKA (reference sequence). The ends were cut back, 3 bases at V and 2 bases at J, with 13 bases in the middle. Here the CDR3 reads CSASGRSSNTGELFF. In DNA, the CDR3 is TGCAGTGCTAGTGGGAGATCATCCAACACCGGGGAGCTGTTTTTT.